This is a list of T cell receptor beta chains from one sample in a study of T cell repertoires in cytomegalovirus infection. TCRdb analysed the reads with MiXCR anew, one entry per CDR3 protein. The sample lists about 200,000 distinct CDR3 sequences, roughly 9% seen once, with approximately 4.3% in the top ten. The sample consisted of PBMCs. These receptors were taken from a human donor in good health (CMV status not recorded). Some clones in this sample may be carry-over from other donors' samples. The CDR3 runs from the conserved cysteine through the conserved F or W. D genes are given only for firm matches. Part of the rows lack a size; the others show once, few, many or a class for expanded clones.

d_call | j_call | v_call | clone_size | cdr3_aa | cdr3_nt
NA | TRBJ1-2 | TRBV11-2 | many | CASSLGQSYGYTF | TGTGCCAGCAGCTTAGGACAGTCCTATGGCTACACCTTC
TRBD1 | TRBJ2-7 | TRBV5-6 | few | CASSFDGTGIYEQYF | TGTGCCAGCAGCTTTGACGGGACAGGGATCTACGAGCAGTACTTC
NA | TRBJ2-3 | TRBV7-2 | many | CASSLARPRGDTQYF | TGTGCCAGCAGCTTAGCACGGCCGAGGGGAGATACGCAGTATTTT
TRBD1 | TRBJ1-6 | TRBV7-2 | many | CASSLSGGYSPLHF | TGTGCCAGCAGCTTATCAGGGGGCTATTCACCCCTCCACTTT
TRBD1 | TRBJ1-6 | TRBV12-3/TRBV12-4 | many | CASSRTGGGSPLHF | TGTGCCAGCAGTAGGACAGGGGGCGGATCACCCCTCCACTTT
TRBD1 | TRBJ1-5 | TRBV19 | NA | CASRKLDRGTWQPQQF | TGTGCCAGTAGGAAGTTGGACAGGGGGACGTGGCAGCCCCAGCAGTTT
NA | TRBJ2-5 | TRBV7-6 | many | CASRLYSGQETQYF | TGTGCCAGCAGACTATATTCAGGGCAAGAGACCCAGTACTTC
NA | TRBJ1-2 | TRBV4-3 | many | CASSQMDGVIGYTF | TGCGCCAGCAGCCAAATGGACGGGGTTATTGGCTACACCTTC
NA | TRBJ1-2 | TRBV11-2 | NA | CASSLDQGPGFGGYTF | TGTGCCAGCAGCTTAGATCAAGGACCGGGGTTTGGTGGCTACACCTTC
NA | TRBJ1-2 | TRBV30 | NA | CAWAGEASYGYTF | TGTGCCTGGGCTGGAGAGGCATCCTATGGCTACACCTTC
NA | TRBJ1-5 | TRBV29-1 | NA | CSVTGGAGQPQHF | TGCAGCGTTACGGGGGGCGCGGGTCAGCCCCAGCATTTT
TRBD1 | TRBJ2-7 | TRBV18 | few | CASSPASAGGKGEQYF | TGTGCCAGCTCACCGGCCTCGGCAGGGGGCAAGGGCGAGCAGTACTTC
NA | TRBJ2-2 | TRBV7-2 | many | CASSSLQGPGELFF | TGTGCCAGCAGCAGCTTACAGGGTCCCGGGGAGCTGTTTTTT
NA | TRBJ1-6 | TRBV28 | many | CASSLRGWDSPLHF | TGTGCCAGCAGTTTGAGGGGGTGGGATTCACCCCTCCACTTT
NA | TRBJ1-5 | TRBV28 | NA | CASSLRAGHQPQHF | TGTGCCAGCAGTTTGCGTGCAGGTCATCAGCCCCAGCATTTT
NA | TRBJ2-7 | TRBV7-2 | many | CASSRRTAYEQYF | TGTGCCAGCAGCCGACGGACGGCCTACGAGCAGTACTTC
NA | TRBJ1-1 | TRBV4-3 | NA | CASSQEWDPGLLNTEAFF | TGCGCCAGCAGCCAAGAATGGGACCCAGGCCTGCTGAACACTGAAGCTTTCTTT
TRBD2 | TRBJ2-5 | TRBV15 | few | CATSREWTSGTQETQYF | TGTGCCACCAGCAGAGAATGGACTAGCGGGACCCAAGAGACCCAGTACTTC
NA | TRBJ1-6 | TRBV5-6 | NA | CASSPRPGSNSPLHF | TGTGCCAGCAGCCCCCGCCCGGGGAGTAATTCACCCCTCCACTTT
NA | TRBJ1-1 | TRBV7-2 | many | CASSLGGPAGRWGKAFF | TGTGCCAGCAGCTTAGGAGGACCGGCGGGCAGGTGGGGAAAAGCTTTCTTT
NA | TRBJ2-7 | TRBV4-3 | few | CASSPNRSADSSYEQYF | TGCGCCAGCAGCCCGAACAGGTCGGCAGATAGCTCCTACGAGCAGTACTTC
TRBD2 | TRBJ2-7 | TRBV7-2 | many | CASSVHATSVSYEQYF | TGTGCCAGCAGCGTACACGCGACTAGCGTCTCCTACGAGCAGTACTTC
TRBD1 | TRBJ1-5 | TRBV28 | NA | CASSFQRTGGNQPQHF | TGTGCCAGCAGTTTTCAGAGGACAGGGGGGAATCAGCCCCAGCATTTT
NA | TRBJ2-3 | TRBV2 | few | CASRGGGTDTQYF | TGTGCCAGCAGAGGAGGGGGCACAGATACGCAGTATTTT
TRBD1 | TRBJ1-2 | TRBV7-2 | many | CASSPNPDREMGF | TGTGCCAGCAGCCCTAACCCTGACAGGGAGATGGGCTTC
NA | TRBJ2-6 | TRBV7-9 | NA | CASSPPSSGANVLTF | TGTGCCAGCAGCCCCCCATCCTCGGGGGCCAACGTCCTGACTTTC
TRBD2 | TRBJ2-2 | TRBV28 | many | CASRTLLAGYTGELFF | TGTGCCAGCCGAACCCTACTAGCGGGATACACCGGGGAGCTGTTTTTT
TRBD1 | TRBJ2-2 | TRBV6-2/TRBV6-3 | NA | CASSFKTGIAANTGELFF | TGTGCCAGCAGTTTTAAGACAGGGATTGCCGCGAACACCGGGGAGCTGTTTTTT